One T cell receptor (beta chain) is described in this entry. Its antigen is still unknown. This entry comes from a study of cytomegalovirus exposure and HLA in healthy donors. The study, taken as a whole, reports: Cytomegalovirus status, reportedly, was diagnosed with high specificity and sensitivity by the classifier. Exclusion as indistinguishable affected some V segments, including TRBV6-2 and TRBV6-3. It was assumed in the presence/absence analyses that sequencing depth was roughly uniform across donors.

Primers: 60 Vbeta forward and 13 Jbeta reverse. Measured with immunoSEQ multiplex PCR; TCRdb has only the in-frame clones, and not every one. The data hold 110,000 to 150,000 clones, with around 75% observed a single time. Germline CDR1 and CDR2: MNHNY and SVGAGI (reference sequence). V lost 4 bases and J lost 5, with 5 bases in between. This CDR3 region has 11 residues. The specimen sequenced was PBMCs. This sequence originates from a woman in her 40s in good health and CMV-seronegative. The J gene is TRBJ1-2, the V gene TRBV6-6; D remains unclear. DNA for the CDR3: TGTGCCAGCAGTTTCCAGTATGGCTACACCTTC. Protein: CASSFQYGYTF.